The 4 T cell receptor beta chains presented below share a single source sample, sequenced in a study of T cell responses to AZD1222 COVID-19 vaccine. The method was immunoSEQ multiplex PCR; TCRdb's version includes in-frame clones alone and lacks a portion of them. The sample lists 100,000 to 150,000 clones; 88% were seen once. Material: peripheral blood, obtained on day 0 of AZD1222 vaccination. The receptors originated from an adult in good health.

This chain connects TRBV11-1 to TRBJ2-7; 11 bases fit TRBD2. V was clipped by 6 bases and J by 4 bases; unmatched bases: 5. The germline V gene has CDR1 SGHAT and CDR2 FQDESV (reference sequence). CDR3 length: 14 residues. DNA of the CDR3: TGTGCCAGCAGTGCGCTAGCGGGGGGATACGAGCAGTACTTC. This encodes CASSALAGGYEQYF.

J is TRBJ1-5 and V is TRBV28; tentatively, D is TRBD1 (5 bases). V dropped 11 bases and J dropped 1 base, with 18 bases sitting between them. The length of the CDR3 is 15 residues. CDR1 and CDR2 from the germline V gene are MDHEN and SYDVKM. The DNA of the CDR3 is TGTGCCGCAGGCGTGGGGGGTGGGAGCAATCAGCCCCAGCATTTT. This translates into CAAGVGGGSNQPQHF.

In DNA, the CDR3 is TGCGCCAGCAGCTTGGACCTAGTCAATGAGCAGTTCTTC. As protein: CASSLDLVNEQFF. The chain recombines TRBV5-1 with TRBJ2-1; D is unresolved. Germline V lookup: CDR1 SGHRS, CDR2 YFSETQ. The CDR3 length is 13 residues. Trimming took 0 bases from V and 6 from J, leaving 7 bases between them.

The gene calls are TRBV1 and TRBJ2-1; the DNA was not compared with TRBD1, the D call given in the table. TRBV1 is described as a pseudogene. The CDR3 is made up of 14 amino acids. The CDR3: CTSSLDRVGNEQFF. The CDR3 DNA reads as TGCACCAGCAGTCTCGACAGGGTCGGCAATGAGCAGTTCTTC.